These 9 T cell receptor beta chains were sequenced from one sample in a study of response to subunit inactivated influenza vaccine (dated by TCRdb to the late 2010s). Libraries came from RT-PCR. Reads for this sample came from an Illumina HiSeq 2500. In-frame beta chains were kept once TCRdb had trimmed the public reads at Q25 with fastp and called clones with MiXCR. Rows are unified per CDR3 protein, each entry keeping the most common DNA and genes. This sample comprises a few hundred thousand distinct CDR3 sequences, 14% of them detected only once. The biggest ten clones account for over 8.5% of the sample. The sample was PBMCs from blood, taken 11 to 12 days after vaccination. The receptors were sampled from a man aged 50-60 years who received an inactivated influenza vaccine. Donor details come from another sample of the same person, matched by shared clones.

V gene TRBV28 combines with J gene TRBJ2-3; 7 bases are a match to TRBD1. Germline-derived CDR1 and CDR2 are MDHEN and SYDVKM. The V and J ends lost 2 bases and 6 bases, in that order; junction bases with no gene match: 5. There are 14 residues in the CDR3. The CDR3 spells CASSLTSRGDTQYF. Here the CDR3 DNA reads TGTGCCAGCAGTTTAACGTCCAGGGGGGATACGCAGTATTTT. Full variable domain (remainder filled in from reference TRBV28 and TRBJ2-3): DVKVTQSSRYLVKRTGEKVFLECVQDMDHENMFWYRQDPGLGLRLIYFSYDVKMKEKGDIPEGYSVSREKKERFSLILESASTNQTSMYLCASSLTSRGDTQYFGPGTRLTVL.

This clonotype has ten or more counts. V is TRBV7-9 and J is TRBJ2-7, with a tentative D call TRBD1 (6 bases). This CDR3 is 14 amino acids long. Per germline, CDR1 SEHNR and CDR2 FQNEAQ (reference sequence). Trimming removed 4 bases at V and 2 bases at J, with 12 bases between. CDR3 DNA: TGTGCCAGCAGCTGGGGGACACTCGCCTACGAGCAGTACTTC. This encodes CASSWGTLAYEQYF. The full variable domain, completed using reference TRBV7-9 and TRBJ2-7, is DTGVSQNPRHKITKRGQNVTFRCDPISEHNRLYWYRQTLGQGPEFLTYFQNEAQLEKSRLLSDRFSAERPKGSFSTLEIQRTEQGDSAMYLCASSWGTLAYEQYFGPGTRLTVT.

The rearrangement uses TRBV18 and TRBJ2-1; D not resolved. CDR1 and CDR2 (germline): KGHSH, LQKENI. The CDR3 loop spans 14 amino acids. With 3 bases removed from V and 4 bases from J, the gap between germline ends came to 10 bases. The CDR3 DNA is TGTGCCAGCTCACCGACCGCAGGATACAATGAGCAGTTCTTC. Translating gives CASSPTAGYNEQFF.

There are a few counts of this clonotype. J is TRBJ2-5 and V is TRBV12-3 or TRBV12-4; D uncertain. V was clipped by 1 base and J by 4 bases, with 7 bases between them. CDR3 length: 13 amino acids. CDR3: CASSLGPIETQYF. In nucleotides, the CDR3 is TGTGCCAGCAGTTTAGGCCCCATAGAGACCCAGTACTTC.

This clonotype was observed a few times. The CDR3 sequence: CASSQVSGNNEQFF. CDR3 sequence (DNA): TGTGCCAGCAGCCAAGTAAGCGGAAACAATGAGCAGTTCTTC. This rearrangement joins TRBV4-2 to TRBJ2-1; perhaps TRBD2 as D (5 bases). CDR3 length: 14 residues. V lost 1 base to trimming and J lost 5 bases, with 9 bases between them. Looked up from germline, CDR1 is LGHNA and CDR2 is YNFKEQ.

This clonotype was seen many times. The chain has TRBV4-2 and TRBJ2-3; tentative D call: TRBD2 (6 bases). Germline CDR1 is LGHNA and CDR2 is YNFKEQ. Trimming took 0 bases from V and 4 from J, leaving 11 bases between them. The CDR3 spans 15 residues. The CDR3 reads CASSQEGGSPDTQYF. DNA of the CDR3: TGTGCCAGCAGCCAAGAGGGGGGTAGCCCAGATACGCAGTATTTT.

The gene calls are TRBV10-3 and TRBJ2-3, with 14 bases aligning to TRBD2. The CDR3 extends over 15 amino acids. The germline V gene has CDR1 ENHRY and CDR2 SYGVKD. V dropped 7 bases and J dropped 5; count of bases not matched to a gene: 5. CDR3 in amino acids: CAITGTSGSIDTQYF. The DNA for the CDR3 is TGTGCCATCACCGGGACTAGCGGGAGTATAGATACGCAGTATTTT.

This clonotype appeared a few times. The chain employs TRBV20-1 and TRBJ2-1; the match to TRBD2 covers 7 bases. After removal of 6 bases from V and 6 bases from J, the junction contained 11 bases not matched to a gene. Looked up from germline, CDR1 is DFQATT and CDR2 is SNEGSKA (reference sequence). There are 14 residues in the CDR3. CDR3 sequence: CSASAAGDSNEQFF. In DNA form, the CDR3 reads TGCAGTGCCTCGGCCGCGGGAGACTCCAATGAGCAGTTCTTC.

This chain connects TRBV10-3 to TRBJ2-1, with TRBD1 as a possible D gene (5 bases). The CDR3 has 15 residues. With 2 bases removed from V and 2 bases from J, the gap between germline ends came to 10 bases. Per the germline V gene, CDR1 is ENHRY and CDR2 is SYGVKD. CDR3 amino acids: CAISEDSVAYNEQFF. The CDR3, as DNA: TGTGCCATCAGTGAGGACAGTGTGGCCTACAATGAGCAGTTCTTC.